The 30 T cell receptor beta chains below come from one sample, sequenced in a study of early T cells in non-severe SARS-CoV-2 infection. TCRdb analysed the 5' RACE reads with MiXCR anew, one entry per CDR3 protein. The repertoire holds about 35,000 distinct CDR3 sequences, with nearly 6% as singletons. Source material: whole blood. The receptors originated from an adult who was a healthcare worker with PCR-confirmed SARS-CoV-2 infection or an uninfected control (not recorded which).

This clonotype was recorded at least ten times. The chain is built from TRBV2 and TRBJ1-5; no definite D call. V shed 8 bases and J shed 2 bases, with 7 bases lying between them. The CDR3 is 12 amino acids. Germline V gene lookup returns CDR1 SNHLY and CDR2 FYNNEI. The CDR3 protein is CASRRGNQPQHF. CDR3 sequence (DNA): TGTGCCAGCCGCAGAGGCAATCAGCCCCAGCATTTT.

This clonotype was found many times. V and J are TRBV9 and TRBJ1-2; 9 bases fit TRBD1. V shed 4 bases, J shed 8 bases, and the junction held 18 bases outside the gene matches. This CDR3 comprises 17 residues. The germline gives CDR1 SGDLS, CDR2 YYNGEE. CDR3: CASSSPGTGKRIDGYTF. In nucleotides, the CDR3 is TGTGCCAGCAGCTCTCCCGGGACAGGGAAAAGGATTGACGGCTACACCTTC. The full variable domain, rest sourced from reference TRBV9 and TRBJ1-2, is DSGVTQTPKHLITATGQRVTLRCSPRSGDLSVYWYQQSLDQGLQFLIQYYNGEERAKGNILERFSAQQFPDLHSELNLSSLELGDSALYFCASSSPGTGKRIDGYTFGSGTRLTVV.

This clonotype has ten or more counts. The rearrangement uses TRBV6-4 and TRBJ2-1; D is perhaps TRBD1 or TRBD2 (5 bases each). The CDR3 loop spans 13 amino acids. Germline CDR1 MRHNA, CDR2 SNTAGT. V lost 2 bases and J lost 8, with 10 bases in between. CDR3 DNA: TGTGCCAGCAGTGACAGGGGAGAGGATGAGCAGTTCTTC. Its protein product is CASSDRGEDEQFF.

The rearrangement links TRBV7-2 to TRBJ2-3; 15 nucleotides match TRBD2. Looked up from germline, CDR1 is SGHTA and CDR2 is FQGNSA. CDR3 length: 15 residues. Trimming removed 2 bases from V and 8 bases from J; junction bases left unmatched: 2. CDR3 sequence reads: CASSLRTSGGGTQYF. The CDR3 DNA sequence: TGTGCCAGCAGCTTACGGACTAGCGGGGGGGGTACGCAGTATTTT.

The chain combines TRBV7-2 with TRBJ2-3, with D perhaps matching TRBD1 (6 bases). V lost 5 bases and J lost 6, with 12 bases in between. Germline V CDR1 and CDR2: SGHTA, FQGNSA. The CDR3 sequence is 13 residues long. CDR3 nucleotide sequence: TGTGCCAGCAGCAACAGGGTTTCGGATACGCAGTATTTT. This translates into CASSNRVSDTQYF. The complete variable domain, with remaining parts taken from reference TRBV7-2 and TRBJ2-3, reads GAGVSQSPSNKVTEKGKDVELRCDPISGHTALYWYRQSLGQGLEFLIYFQGNSAPDKSGLPSDRFSAERTGGSVSTLTIQRTQQEDSAVYLCASSNRVSDTQYFGPGTRLTVL.

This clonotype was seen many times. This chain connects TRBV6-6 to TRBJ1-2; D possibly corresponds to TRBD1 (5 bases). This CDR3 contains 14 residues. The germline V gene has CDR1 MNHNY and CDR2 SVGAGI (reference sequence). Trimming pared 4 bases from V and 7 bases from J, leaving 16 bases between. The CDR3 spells CASSFYPGSFGYTF. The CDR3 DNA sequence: TGTGCCAGCAGTTTTTATCCAGGGTCATTTGGCTACACCTTC.

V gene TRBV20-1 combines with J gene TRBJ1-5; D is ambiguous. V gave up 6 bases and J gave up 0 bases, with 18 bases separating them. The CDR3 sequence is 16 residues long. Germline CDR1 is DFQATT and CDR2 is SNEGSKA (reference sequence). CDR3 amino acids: CSAIPLAGYSNQPQHF. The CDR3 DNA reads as TGCAGTGCAATCCCCTTGGCGGGTTATAGCAATCAGCCCCAGCATTTT.

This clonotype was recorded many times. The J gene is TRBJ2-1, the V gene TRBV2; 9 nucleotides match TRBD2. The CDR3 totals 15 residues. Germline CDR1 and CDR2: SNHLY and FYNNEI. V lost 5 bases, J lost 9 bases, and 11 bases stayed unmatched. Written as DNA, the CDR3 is TGTGCCAGCAGTCTAGCGGGACGCGAAACGGGTGAGCAGTTCTTC. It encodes CASSLAGRETGEQFF.

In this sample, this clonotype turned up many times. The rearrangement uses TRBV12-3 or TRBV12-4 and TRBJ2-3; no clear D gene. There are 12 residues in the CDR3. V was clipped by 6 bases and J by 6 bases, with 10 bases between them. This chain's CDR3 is CASSLTRDTQYF. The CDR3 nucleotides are TGTGCCAGCAGCTTGACTCGGGATACGCAGTATTTT.

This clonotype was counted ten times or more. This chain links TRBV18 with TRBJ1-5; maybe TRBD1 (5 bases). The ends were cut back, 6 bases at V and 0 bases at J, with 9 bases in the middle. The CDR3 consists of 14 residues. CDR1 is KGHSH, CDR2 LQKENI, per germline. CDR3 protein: CASSGTLSNQPQHF. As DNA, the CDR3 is TGTGCCAGCTCCGGGACCCTTAGCAATCAGCCCCAGCATTTT.

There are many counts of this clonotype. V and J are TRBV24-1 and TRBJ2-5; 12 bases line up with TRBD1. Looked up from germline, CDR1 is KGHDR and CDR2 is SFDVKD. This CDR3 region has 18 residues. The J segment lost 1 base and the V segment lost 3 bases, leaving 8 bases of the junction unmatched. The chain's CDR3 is CATSDTGQGAISQETQYF. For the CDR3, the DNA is TGTGCCACCAGTGATACGGGACAGGGGGCGATAAGCCAAGAGACCCAGTACTTC.

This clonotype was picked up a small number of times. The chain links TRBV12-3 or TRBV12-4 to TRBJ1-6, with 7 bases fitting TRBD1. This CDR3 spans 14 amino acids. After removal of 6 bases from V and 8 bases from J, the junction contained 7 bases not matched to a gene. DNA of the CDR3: TGTGCCAGCAGCCTACAGGGGAGAGATTCACCCCTCCACTTT. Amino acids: CASSLQGRDSPLHF.

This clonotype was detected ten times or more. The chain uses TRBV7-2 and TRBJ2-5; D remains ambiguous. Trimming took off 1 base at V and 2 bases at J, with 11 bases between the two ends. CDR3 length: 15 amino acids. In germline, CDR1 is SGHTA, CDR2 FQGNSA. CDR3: CASSLGSQSQETQYF. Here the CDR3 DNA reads TGTGCCAGCAGCTTAGGATCCCAGTCACAAGAGACCCAGTACTTC.

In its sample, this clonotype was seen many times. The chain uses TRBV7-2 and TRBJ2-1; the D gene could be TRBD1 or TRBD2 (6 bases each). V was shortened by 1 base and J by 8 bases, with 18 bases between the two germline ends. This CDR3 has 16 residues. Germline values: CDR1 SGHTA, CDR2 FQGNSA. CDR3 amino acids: CASSLGSGAIIDEQFF. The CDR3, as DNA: TGTGCCAGCAGCTTAGGATCGGGGGCCATTATCGATGAGCAGTTCTTC.

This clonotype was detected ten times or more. For the CDR3, the DNA is TGTGCCATCTCGGGACTAGCAGAAGAGACCCAGTACTTC. Translating gives CAISGLAEETQYF. This sequence joins TRBV10-3 and TRBJ2-5; TRBD2 aligns across 9 bases. Trimming removed 8 bases from V and 3 bases from J; junction bases left unmatched: 4. There are 13 residues in the CDR3. CDR1 and CDR2 from the germline V gene are ENHRY and SYGVKD.

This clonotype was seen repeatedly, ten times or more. CDR3 bases: TGTGCCAGCAGCTTAGGAGGGACCGCCCTCCACAATGAGCAGTTCTTC. This gives the protein CASSLGGTALHNEQFF. The rearrangement joins TRBV7-9 to TRBJ2-1; D is possibly TRBD1 or TRBD2 (5 bases each). The CDR3 is made up of 16 amino acids. In germline, CDR1 is SEHNR, CDR2 FQNEAQ (reference sequence). V was pared by 1 base and J by 5 bases, with 15 bases between.

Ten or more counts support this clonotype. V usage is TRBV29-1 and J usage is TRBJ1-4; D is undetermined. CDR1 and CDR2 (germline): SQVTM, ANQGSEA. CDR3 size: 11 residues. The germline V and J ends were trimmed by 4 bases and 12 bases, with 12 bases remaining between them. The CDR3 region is CSVVRGTELFF. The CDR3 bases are TGCAGCGTTGTACGGGGAACGGAACTGTTTTTT.

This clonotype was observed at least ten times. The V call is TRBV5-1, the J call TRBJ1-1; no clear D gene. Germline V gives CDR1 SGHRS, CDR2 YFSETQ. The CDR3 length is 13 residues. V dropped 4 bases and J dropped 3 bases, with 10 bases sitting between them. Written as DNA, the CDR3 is TGCGCCAGCAGCCAGTCATTGGACACTGAAGCTTTCTTT. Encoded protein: CASSQSLDTEAFF.

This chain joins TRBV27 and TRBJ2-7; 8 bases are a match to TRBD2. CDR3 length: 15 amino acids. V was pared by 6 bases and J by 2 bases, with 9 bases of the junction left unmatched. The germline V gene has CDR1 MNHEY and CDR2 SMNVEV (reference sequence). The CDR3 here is CASSPSSGATYEQYF. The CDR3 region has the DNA TGTGCCAGCAGCCCTAGTAGCGGGGCTACCTACGAGCAGTACTTC.

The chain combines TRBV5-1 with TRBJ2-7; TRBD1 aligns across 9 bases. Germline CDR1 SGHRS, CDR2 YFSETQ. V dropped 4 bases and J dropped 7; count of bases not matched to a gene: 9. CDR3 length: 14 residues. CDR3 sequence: CASSPTGGSREQYF. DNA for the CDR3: TGCGCCAGCAGCCCCACAGGGGGCTCCCGGGAGCAGTACTTC. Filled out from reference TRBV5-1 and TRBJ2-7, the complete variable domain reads KAGVTQTPRYLIKTRGQQVTLSCSPISGHRSVSWYQQTPGQGLQFLFEYFSETQRNKGNFPGRFSGRQFSNSRSEMNVSTLELGDSALYLCASSPTGGSREQYFGPGTRLTVT.

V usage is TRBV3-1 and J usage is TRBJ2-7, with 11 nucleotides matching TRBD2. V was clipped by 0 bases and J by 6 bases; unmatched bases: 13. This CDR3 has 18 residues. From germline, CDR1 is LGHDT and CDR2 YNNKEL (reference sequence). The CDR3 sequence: CASSQELGTSGRKPEQYF. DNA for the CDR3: TGTGCCAGCAGCCAAGAATTAGGTACTAGCGGGAGAAAGCCCGAGCAGTACTTC.

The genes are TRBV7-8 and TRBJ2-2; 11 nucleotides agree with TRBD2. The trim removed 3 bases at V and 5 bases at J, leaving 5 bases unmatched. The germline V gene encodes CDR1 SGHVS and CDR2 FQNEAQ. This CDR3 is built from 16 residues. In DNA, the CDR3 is TGTGCCAGCAGCTTTGCTAGCGGGAGGTATACCGGGGAGCTGTTTTTT. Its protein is CASSFASGRYTGELFF.

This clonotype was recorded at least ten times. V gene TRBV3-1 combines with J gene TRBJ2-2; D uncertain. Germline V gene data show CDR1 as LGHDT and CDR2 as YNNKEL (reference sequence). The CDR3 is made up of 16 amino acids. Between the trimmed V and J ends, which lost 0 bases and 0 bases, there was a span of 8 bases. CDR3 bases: TGTGCCAGCAGCCAAGACCCGATAGCGAACACCGGGGAGCTGTTTTTT. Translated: CASSQDPIANTGELFF.

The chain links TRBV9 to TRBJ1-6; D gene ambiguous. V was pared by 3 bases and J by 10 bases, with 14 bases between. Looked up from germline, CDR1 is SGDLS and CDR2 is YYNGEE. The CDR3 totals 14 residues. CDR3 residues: CASSAVGRDSPLHF. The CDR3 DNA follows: TGTGCCAGCAGCGCAGTGGGGAGAGACTCACCCCTCCACTTT.

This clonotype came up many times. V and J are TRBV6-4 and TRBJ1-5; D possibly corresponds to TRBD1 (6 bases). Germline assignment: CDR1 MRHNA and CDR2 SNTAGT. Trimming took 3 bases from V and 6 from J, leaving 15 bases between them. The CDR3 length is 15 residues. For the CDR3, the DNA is TGTGCCAGCAGTGAGACCGGGACAACCAGTCAGCCCCAGCATTTT. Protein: CASSETGTTSQPQHF.

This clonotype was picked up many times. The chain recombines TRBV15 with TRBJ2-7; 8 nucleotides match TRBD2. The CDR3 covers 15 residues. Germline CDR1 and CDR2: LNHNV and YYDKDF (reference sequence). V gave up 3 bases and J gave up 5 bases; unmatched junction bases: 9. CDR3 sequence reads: CATSSLGRGADEQYF. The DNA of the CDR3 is TGTGCCACCAGCAGTCTCGGGAGGGGCGCCGACGAGCAGTACTTC.

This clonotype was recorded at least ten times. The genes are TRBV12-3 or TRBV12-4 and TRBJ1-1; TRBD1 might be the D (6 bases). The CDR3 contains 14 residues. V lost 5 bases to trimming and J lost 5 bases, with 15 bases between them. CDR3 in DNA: TGTGCCAGCAGTGAACAGGGTCGAGTTACTGAAGCTTTCTTT. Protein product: CASSEQGRVTEAFF.

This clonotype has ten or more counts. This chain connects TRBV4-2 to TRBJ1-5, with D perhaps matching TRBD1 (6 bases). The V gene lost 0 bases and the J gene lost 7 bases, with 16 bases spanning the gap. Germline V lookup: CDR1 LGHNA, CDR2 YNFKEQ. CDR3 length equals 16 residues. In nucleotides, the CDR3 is TGTGCCAGCAGCCAAGATCCCCGCAGGGGACTCCAGCCCCAGCATTTT. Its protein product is CASSQDPRRGLQPQHF.

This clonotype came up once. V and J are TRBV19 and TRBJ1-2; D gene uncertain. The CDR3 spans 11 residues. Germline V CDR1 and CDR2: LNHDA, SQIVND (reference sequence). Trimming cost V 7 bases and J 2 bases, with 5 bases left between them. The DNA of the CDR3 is TGTGCCAGTATGGAGAACTATGGCTACACCTTC. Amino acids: CASMENYGYTF.

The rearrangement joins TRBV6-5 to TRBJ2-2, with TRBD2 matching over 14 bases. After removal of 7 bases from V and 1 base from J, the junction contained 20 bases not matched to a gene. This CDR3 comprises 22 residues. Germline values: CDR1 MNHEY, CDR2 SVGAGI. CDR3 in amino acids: CASIQRYAPGLAGVGNTGELFF. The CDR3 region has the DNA TGTGCCAGCATCCAGCGCTACGCCCCGGGACTAGCGGGGGTTGGGAACACCGGGGAGCTGTTTTTT.